This entry lists 30 T cell receptor beta chains sequenced from one sample in a study of cytomegalovirus exposure and HLA in healthy donors. PCR used 60 Vbeta primers and 13 Jbeta primers. The data were produced by immunoSEQ multiplex PCR, yet TCRdb's version contains in-frame clones alone and is incomplete. The table lists over 90,000 clones, about three quarters of them singletons. The sequenced sample consisted of PBMCs. The receptors derive from a woman aged 50 to 60 in good health and CMV-seropositive.

V gene TRBV6-5 combines with J gene TRBJ2-7; D might be TRBD1 (7 bases). CDR3 length equals 15 residues. Trimming took off 4 bases at V and 7 bases at J, with 20 bases between the two ends. Germline CDR1 MNHEY, CDR2 SVGAGI. In DNA form, the CDR3 reads TGTGCCAGCAGTTTCAACAGGGGCCCGGAGGGAGAGCAGTACTTC. It codes for CASSFNRGPEGEQYF.

The V gene is TRBV13, the J gene TRBJ2-5, with TRBD1 matching 9 bases. CDR3 length: 13 residues. The germline CDR1 and CDR2 sequences are PRHDT and FYEKMQ (reference sequence). With 4 bases clipped from V and 5 bases from J, the junction kept 2 bases outside the gene matches. CDR3 coding DNA: TGTGCCAGCAGCTACGACAGGGGGGAGACCCAGTACTTC. Residues: CASSYDRGETQYF.

The chain uses TRBV4-1 and TRBJ1-1; 9 bases line up with TRBD1. This CDR3 has 15 residues. The V gene end was trimmed by 6 bases and the J gene end by 2 bases; junction bases not matched to a gene: 7. Germline V CDR1 and CDR2: MGHRA, YSYEKL. In nucleotides, the CDR3 is TGCGCCAGCAGTAATCCGGGACAGGGAAACACTGAAGCTTTCTTT. It specifies CASSNPGQGNTEAFF.

This chain uses TRBV6-1 with TRBJ2-7, with 7 nucleotides matching TRBD2. Per germline, CDR1 MNHNS and CDR2 SASEGT. The CDR3 runs 14 residues. V was clipped by 6 bases and J by 0 bases; unmatched bases: 5. DNA of the CDR3: TGTGCCAGCAGCGGGACTACCCTCTCCTACGAGCAGTACTTC. This translates into CASSGTTLSYEQYF.

This sequence joins TRBV2 and TRBJ1-5; 8 nucleotides line up with TRBD1. Germline trimming cut 9 bases from V and 7 bases from J; bases unmatched to any gene: 8. From germline, CDR1 is SNHLY and CDR2 FYNNEI. This CDR3 has 13 amino acids. The DNA of the CDR3 is TGTGCCAGTACCACAGGGGGATACCAGCCCCAGCATTTT. Protein sequence: CASTTGGYQPQHF.

V is TRBV7-2 and J is TRBJ1-1; 8 nucleotides line up with TRBD1. CDR3 length equals 14 residues. J lost 5 bases, V lost 3 bases, and 5 bases had no gene match. Germline-derived CDR1 and CDR2 are SGHTA and FQGNSA. CDR3 loop: CASSFLQGGTEAFF. The CDR3 DNA reads as TGTGCCAGCAGCTTTTTACAGGGGGGGACTGAAGCTTTCTTT.

The rearrangement joins TRBV29-1 to TRBJ2-5; perhaps TRBD1 as D (5 bases). Trimming removed 8 bases from V and 6 bases from J, with 16 bases in between. CDR3 size: 12 residues. Looked up from germline, CDR1 is SQVTM and CDR2 is ANQGSEA. The CDR3 DNA sequence: TGCAGCCTAGGACCAGGGCCGCAGACCCAGTACTTC. It is translated as CSLGPGPQTQYF.

The table lists this clone with a few counts. The V and J genes are TRBV27 and TRBJ2-3; TRBD2 aligns across 8 bases. Trimming at V came to 3 bases and at J to 1 base, leaving 3 bases not matched to a gene. The CDR3 is made up of 15 amino acids. The V gene's germline CDR1 is MNHEY and CDR2 SMNVEV (reference sequence). CDR3 sequence: CASSFSGAGTDTQYF. The CDR3 DNA is TGTGCCAGCAGTTTTAGCGGGGCGGGCACAGATACGCAGTATTTT.

This clone turned up a few times. The chain uses TRBV23-1 and TRBJ2-7; possibly TRBD2 for D (5 bases). TRBV23-1 falls under the ORF class, with uncertain function. The CDR3 has 14 residues. The V end was cut by 4 bases, the J end by 7 bases, with 17 bases between. CDR3 sequence reads: CASSPRIQKREQYF. In DNA, the CDR3 is TGCGCCAGCAGTCCGAGAATCCAGAAGCGGGAGCAGTACTTC.

In its sample, this clone was seen once. This chain connects TRBV7-3 to TRBJ1-1; D is uncertain. V was clipped by 1 base and J by 1 base, with 10 bases between them. This CDR3 contains 15 residues. Germline CDR1 and CDR2: SGHTA and FQGTGA. For the CDR3, the DNA is TGTGCCAGCAGCTTAAGGCTCGGGGAGAACACTGAAGCTTTCTTT. Its translation is CASSLRLGENTEAFF.

The rearrangement uses TRBV5-1 and TRBJ2-1, with no clear D. V lost 0 bases and J lost 6, with 16 bases in between. The CDR3 consists of 16 residues. The V gene's germline CDR1 is SGHRS and CDR2 YFSETQ. CDR3 bases: TGCGCCAGCAGCTTGGATGCTCCTCCTTTGGCCAATGAGCAGTTCTTC. Amino acids: CASSLDAPPLANEQFF.

The CDR3 coding sequence is TGTGCCAGCAGGGAACAAGCGGTACCCTCCTACGAGCAGTACTTC. Protein sequence: CASREQAVPSYEQYF. The chain recombines TRBV2 with TRBJ2-7, with a tentative D call TRBD2 (5 bases). The V end was cut by 6 bases, the J end by 0 bases, with 15 bases between. This CDR3 region has 15 residues. Germline loops: CDR1 SNHLY, CDR2 FYNNEI.

The CDR3 DNA follows: TGTGCCTACAGGGGTAGCTATGGCTACACCTTC. Translation: CAYRGSYGYTF. The V call is TRBV30, the J call TRBJ1-2; TRBD1 agrees at 7 bases. This CDR3 is built from 11 residues. The trim removed 7 bases at V and 4 bases at J, leaving 3 bases unmatched. Looked up from germline, CDR1 is GTSNPN and CDR2 is SVGIG (reference sequence).

This clone was counted only a few times. The germline gene is not matched at one end of the junction; a read error may be the cause. The rearrangement joins TRBV7-9 to TRBJ2-7; tentative D call: TRBD1 (6 bases). The CDR3 sequence is 12 residues long. The germline V gene encodes CDR1 SEHNR and CDR2 FQNEAQ (reference sequence). The CDR3 DNA reads TGTTCCAGCAGCAAACAGGGTTACGAGCAGTACTTC. It encodes CSSSKQGYEQYF.

This chain connects TRBV28 to TRBJ1-1, with a tentative D call TRBD1 (6 bases). The CDR3 has 15 residues. V was shortened by 6 bases and J by 2 bases, with 16 bases between the two germline ends. Germline V gene lookup returns CDR1 MDHEN and CDR2 SYDVKM. The CDR3 is CASSRGKGRNTEAFF. In nucleotides, the CDR3 is TGTGCCAGCAGCAGGGGAAAGGGTCGAAACACTGAAGCTTTCTTT.

The V call is TRBV7-6, the J call TRBJ1-1, with a possible D match to TRBD1 (6 bases). The CDR3 is made up of 14 amino acids. The ends were cut back, 1 base at V and 8 bases at J, with 14 bases in the middle. Germline CDR1 and CDR2: SGHVS and FNYEAQ. CDR3 in amino acids: CASSLGRGGLEAFF. CDR3 DNA sequence: TGTGCCAGCAGCTTAGGGAGGGGGGGATTAGAAGCTTTCTTT.

This clone was counted a few times. The V and J genes are TRBV7-9 and TRBJ2-7; maybe TRBD2 (5 bases). V gave up 5 bases and J gave up 2 bases, with 16 bases separating them. Germline CDR1 reads SEHNR; CDR2 reads FQNEAQ (reference sequence). CDR3 length equals 15 residues. DNA for the CDR3: TGTGCCAGCAGCCCGGACGCTAGCAGTACCTACGAGCAGTACTTC. Translation: CASSPDASSTYEQYF.

This chain joins TRBV28 and TRBJ1-2, with D possibly being TRBD1 (6 bases). Germline CDR1 is MDHEN and CDR2 is SYDVKM. The CDR3 extends over 13 amino acids. Trimming pared 6 bases from V and 7 bases from J, leaving 15 bases between. This CDR3 reads CASRPTGPSGYTF. The CDR3 DNA reads as TGTGCCAGCAGACCGACAGGACCGAGTGGCTACACCTTC.

The rearrangement joins TRBV5-1 to TRBJ2-1; the match to TRBD2 covers 7 bases. This CDR3 is built from 15 residues. Germline loops: CDR1 SGHRS, CDR2 YFSETQ. The J segment lost 0 bases and the V segment lost 4 bases, leaving 4 bases of the junction unmatched. The CDR3 DNA follows: TGCGCCAGCAGCATTAGCGGGTACTCCTACAATGAGCAGTTCTTC. This translates into CASSISGYSYNEQFF.

The chain has TRBV4-3 and TRBJ2-5; perhaps TRBD1 as D (6 bases). Germline V lookup: CDR1 LGHNA, CDR2 YSLEER. Deletions cut 0 bases from V and 5 bases from J, with 19 bases between. This CDR3 region has 17 residues. The CDR3 DNA sequence: TGCGCCAGCAGCCAAGATCCCCAGGGGACGGACGCGGAGACCCAGTACTTC. Amino acids: CASSQDPQGTDAETQYF.

The chain has TRBV11-3 and TRBJ2-1; TRBD1 aligns across 8 bases. The CDR3 is made up of 14 amino acids. The V and J ends lost 5 bases and 10 bases, in that order; junction bases with no gene match: 10. CDR1 and CDR2 from the germline V gene are SGHNT and YENEEA. The CDR3 DNA is TGTGCCAGCAGCGCGCTCCAGGGGGCTGGGGAGCAGTTCTTC. This encodes CASSALQGAGEQFF.

The J gene is TRBJ2-3, the V gene TRBV27; weak D call: TRBD2 (6 bases). The V gene's germline CDR1 is MNHEY and CDR2 SMNVEV (reference sequence). The CDR3 extends over 18 amino acids. V was pared by 7 bases and J by 0 bases, with 23 bases between. The CDR3 bases are TGTGCCAGCACCCTAGATGCCGGGACTCCGACTAGCACAGATACGCAGTATTTT. The encoded protein is CASTLDAGTPTSTDTQYF.

The rearrangement joins TRBV13 to TRBJ1-1; D not certain. V was cut by 2 bases and J by 5 bases, with 3 bases left in between. Per germline, CDR1 PRHDT and CDR2 FYEKMQ (reference sequence). CDR3 length: 11 residues. The DNA of the CDR3 is TGTGCCAGCAGCTTATATACTGAAGCTTTCTTT. Protein sequence: CASSLYTEAFF. Filled out from reference TRBV13 and TRBJ1-1, the complete variable domain reads AAGVIQSPRHLIKEKRETATLKCYPIPRHDTVYWYQQGPGQDPQFLISFYEKMQSDKGSIPDRFSAQQFSDYHSELNMSSLELGDSALYFCASSLYTEAFFGQGTRLTVV.

The chain employs TRBV28 and TRBJ2-3; TRBD2 agrees at 12 bases. The J segment lost 1 base and the V segment lost 5 bases, leaving 4 bases of the junction unmatched. Germline V gene lookup returns CDR1 MDHEN and CDR2 SYDVKM. The CDR3 has 16 residues. CDR3 nucleotides: TGTGCCAGCAGTCCTAGCGGGAGGGCCGGCACAGATACGCAGTATTTT. Translation gives CASSPSGRAGTDTQYF.

This chain uses TRBV21-1 with TRBJ2-1; the DNA was not compared with TRBD1, the D call given in the table. TRBV21-1 is termed a pseudogene. The CDR3 sequence is 15 residues long. CDR3 protein: CASSSRQGCYNEQFF. DNA of the CDR3: TGTGCCAGCAGCAGTAGACAGGGGTGTTACAATGAGCAGTTCTTC.

The rearrangement links TRBV5-1 to TRBJ1-1; 9 bases align to TRBD1. The CDR3 is 16 amino acids. Trimming took 0 bases from V and 5 from J; bases not matched to a gene: 8. The germline V gene has CDR1 SGHRS and CDR2 YFSETQ. DNA of the CDR3: TGCGCCAGCAGCTTGGCCCTAGGACAGGGGTGGACTGAAGCTTTCTTT. Amino acid sequence: CASSLALGQGWTEAFF.

This clone has just a few counts. The V and J genes are TRBV28 and TRBJ1-6; weak D call: TRBD1 (6 bases). The V gene lost 4 bases and the J gene lost 8 bases, with 9 bases spanning the gap. This CDR3 contains 13 residues. Germline values: CDR1 MDHEN, CDR2 SYDVKM. The CDR3 region is CASSSYRDSPLHF. The CDR3, as DNA: TGTGCCAGCAGTTCCTACAGGGATTCACCCCTCCACTTT.

This clone was detected once. This chain connects TRBV6-6 to TRBJ2-7; D possibly corresponds to TRBD2 (6 bases). Trimming removed 6 bases from V and 6 bases from J, with 12 bases in between. This CDR3 region has 12 residues. Germline lookup yields CDR1 MNHNY and CDR2 SVGAGI (reference sequence). The CDR3 reads CASSHSGREQYF. The CDR3 DNA sequence: TGTGCCAGCAGCCACAGCGGGCGCGAGCAGTACTTC.

The genes are TRBV7-9 and TRBJ1-2, with no clear D. Per the germline V gene, CDR1 is SEHNR and CDR2 is FQNEAQ (reference sequence). Trimming left V 5 bases short and J 3 bases short, with 10 bases between. The CDR3 totals 13 residues. CDR3 in DNA: TGTGCCAGCAGCCCTGGAGGAGACTATGGCTACACCTTC. Protein product: CASSPGGDYGYTF.

V is TRBV25-1 and J is TRBJ1-2; 7 bases map to TRBD1. Unmatched junction bases numbered 7, after V lost 5 bases and J lost 4 bases. The CDR3 consists of 14 residues. CDR1 MGHDK and CDR2 SYGVNS come from the germline V gene. The CDR3 sequence is CASSPPGQSYGYTF. CDR3 coding DNA: TGTGCCAGCAGTCCCCCGGGACAGAGCTATGGCTACACCTTC.